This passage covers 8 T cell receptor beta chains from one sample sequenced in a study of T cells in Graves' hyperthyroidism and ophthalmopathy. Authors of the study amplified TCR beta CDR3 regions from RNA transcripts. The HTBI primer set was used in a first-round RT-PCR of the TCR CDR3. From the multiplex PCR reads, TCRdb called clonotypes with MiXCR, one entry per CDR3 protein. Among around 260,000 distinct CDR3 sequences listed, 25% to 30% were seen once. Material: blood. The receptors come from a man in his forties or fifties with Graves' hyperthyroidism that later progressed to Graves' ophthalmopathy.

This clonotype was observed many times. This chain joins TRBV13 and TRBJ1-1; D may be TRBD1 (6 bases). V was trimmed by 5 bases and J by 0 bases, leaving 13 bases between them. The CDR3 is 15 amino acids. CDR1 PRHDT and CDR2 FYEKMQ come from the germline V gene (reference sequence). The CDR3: CASSPPGHMNTEAFF. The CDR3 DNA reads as TGTGCCAGCAGCCCACCGGGACATATGAACACTGAAGCTTTCTTT. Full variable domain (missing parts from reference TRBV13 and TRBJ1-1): AAGVIQSPRHLIKEKRETATLKCYPIPRHDTVYWYQQGPGQDPQFLISFYEKMQSDKGSIPDRFSAQQFSDYHSELNMSSLELGDSALYFCASSPPGHMNTEAFFGQGTRLTVV.

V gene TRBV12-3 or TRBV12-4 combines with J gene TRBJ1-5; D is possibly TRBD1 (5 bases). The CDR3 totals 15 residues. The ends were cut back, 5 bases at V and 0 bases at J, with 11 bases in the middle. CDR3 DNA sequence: TGTGCCAGCAGTGCCCAGGGACTTAGCAATCAGCCCCAGCATTTT. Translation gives CASSAQGLSNQPQHF.

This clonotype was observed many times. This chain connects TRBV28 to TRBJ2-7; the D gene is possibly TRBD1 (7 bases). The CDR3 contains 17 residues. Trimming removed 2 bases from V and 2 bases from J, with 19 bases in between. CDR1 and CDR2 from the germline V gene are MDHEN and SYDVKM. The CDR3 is CASSLRPWRGLTYEQYF. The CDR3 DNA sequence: TGTGCCAGCAGTTTAAGGCCGTGGAGGGGGCTGACCTACGAGCAGTACTTC.

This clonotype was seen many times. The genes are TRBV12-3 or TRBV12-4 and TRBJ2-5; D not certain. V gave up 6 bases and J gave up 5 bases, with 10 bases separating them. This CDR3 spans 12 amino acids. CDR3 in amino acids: CASSLLQETQYF. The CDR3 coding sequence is TGTGCCAGCAGCCTCCTCCAGGAGACCCAGTACTTC.

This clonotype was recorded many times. The CDR3 sequence is CASSQSTVTYEQYF. CDR3 nucleotide sequence: TGTGCCAGCAGCCAATCCACAGTTACCTACGAGCAGTACTTC. The chain combines TRBV7-9 with TRBJ2-7; D is undetermined. The ends were cut back, 5 bases at V and 2 bases at J, with 13 bases in the middle. Looked up from germline, CDR1 is SEHNR and CDR2 is FQNEAQ (reference sequence). This CDR3 has 14 residues. Combining the CDR3 with reference TRBV7-9 and TRBJ2-7 gives the whole variable domain DTGVSQNPRHKITKRGQNVTFRCDPISEHNRLYWYRQTLGQGPEFLTYFQNEAQLEKSRLLSDRFSAERPKGSFSTLEIQRTEQGDSAMYLCASSQSTVTYEQYFGPGTRLTVT.

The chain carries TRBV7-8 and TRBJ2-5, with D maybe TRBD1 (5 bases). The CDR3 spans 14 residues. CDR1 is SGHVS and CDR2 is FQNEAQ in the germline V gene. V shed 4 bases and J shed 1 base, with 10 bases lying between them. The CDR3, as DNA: TGTGCCAGCAGCTCCCAGGGCCGCCAAGAGACCCAGTACTTC. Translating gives CASSSQGRQETQYF.

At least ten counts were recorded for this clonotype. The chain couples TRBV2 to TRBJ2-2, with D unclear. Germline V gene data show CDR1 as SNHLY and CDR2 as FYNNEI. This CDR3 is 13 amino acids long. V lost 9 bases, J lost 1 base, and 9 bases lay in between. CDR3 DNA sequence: TGTGCCAGTGGAAGGGAGAACACCGGGGAGCTGTTTTTT. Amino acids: CASGRENTGELFF.

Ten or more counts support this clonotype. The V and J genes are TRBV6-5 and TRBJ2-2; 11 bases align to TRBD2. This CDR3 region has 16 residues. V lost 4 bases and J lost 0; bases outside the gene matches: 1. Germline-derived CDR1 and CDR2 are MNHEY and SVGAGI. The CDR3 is CASSSLAGANTGELFF. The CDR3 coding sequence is TGTGCCAGCAGTTCACTAGCGGGAGCGAACACCGGGGAGCTGTTTTTT.